Shown below are 29 T cell receptor beta chains from a single sample sequenced in a study of T cells in Graves' hyperthyroidism and ophthalmopathy. RNA transcripts provided the source from which TCR beta CDR3 regions were amplified. An initial round of RT-PCR targeting the TCR CDR3 relied on the HTBI primer set. MiXCR, applied by TCRdb to the multiplex PCR reads, yields one record per CDR3 protein. This sample has about 590,000 distinct CDR3 sequences, with 15% to 18% found just once. The sample was blood. Receptors were obtained from a woman in her thirties with Graves' hyperthyroidism.

The chain links TRBV10-3 to TRBJ1-1; a possible D gene is TRBD1 (6 bases). The CDR3 is made up of 15 amino acids. The V end was cut by 6 bases, the J end by 1 base, with 15 bases between. Germline CDR1 ENHRY, CDR2 SYGVKD. The CDR3 region is CAISPGTRGNTEAFF. CDR3 bases: TGTGCCATCAGCCCCGGGACAAGGGGGAACACTGAAGCTTTCTTT.

This clonotype turned up a few times. V is TRBV7-9 and J is TRBJ1-1, with D maybe TRBD1 (6 bases). Germline V lookup: CDR1 SEHNR, CDR2 FQNEAQ (reference sequence). V was pared by 3 bases and J by 1 base, with 15 bases between. The CDR3 runs to 16 residues. CDR3 DNA sequence: TGTGCCAGCAGCTTTATGGGCAGGGGATGGAACACTGAAGCTTTCTTT. As protein: CASSFMGRGWNTEAFF.

The table lists this clonotype with many counts. The rearrangement links TRBV6-1 to TRBJ1-1; 8 bases are a match to TRBD1. J gave up 4 bases and V 7 bases, and 5 bases lay outside the gene matches. The germline gives CDR1 MNHNS, CDR2 SASEGT. The CDR3 is made up of 13 amino acids. CDR3: CASIADRGTEAFF. CDR3 in DNA: TGTGCCAGCATCGCAGACAGGGGCACTGAAGCTTTCTTT.

A single count supports this clonotype. The chain combines TRBV20-1 with TRBJ2-7; 7 bases are shared with TRBD2. The CDR3 covers 13 residues. CDR1 DFQATT and CDR2 SNEGSKA come from the germline V gene (reference sequence). The V and J ends lost 6 bases and 3 bases, in that order; junction bases with no gene match: 8. CDR3 in amino acids: CSANGASGYEQYF. CDR3 DNA: TGCAGTGCGAACGGGGCTAGCGGCTACGAGCAGTACTTC.

CDR3 sequence reads: CASMATASGSDEQYF. DNA for the CDR3: TGTGCCAGTATGGCCACGGCTAGCGGGAGCGACGAGCAGTACTTC. The rearrangement uses TRBV19 and TRBJ2-7; 10 bases agree with TRBD2. The CDR3 loop spans 15 amino acids. Unmatched junction bases numbered 11, after V lost 7 bases and J lost 5 bases. Germline CDR1 is LNHDA and CDR2 is SQIVND (reference sequence). Based on the CDR3 plus reference TRBV19 and TRBJ2-7, the full variable domain is DGGITQSPKYLFRKEGQNVTLSCEQNLNHDAMYWYRQDPGQGLRLIYYSQIVNDFQKGDIAEGYSVSREKKESFPLTVTSAQKNPTAFYLCASMATASGSDEQYFGPGTRLTVT.

This clonotype was recorded at least ten times. This sequence joins TRBV7-6 and TRBJ2-1; 12 positions agree with TRBD2. The CDR3 length is 16 residues. V lost 4 bases to trimming and J lost 5 bases; unmatched junction nucleotides: 6. The germline gives CDR1 SGHVS, CDR2 FNYEAQ. The CDR3 loop reads CASSSRLAGANNEQFF. The CDR3 DNA is TGTGCCAGCAGCTCCAGACTAGCGGGAGCCAACAATGAGCAGTTCTTC.

This clonotype was seen at least ten times. This chain joins TRBV7-9 and TRBJ1-1, with D uncertain. The CDR3 runs to 12 residues. Germline V CDR1 and CDR2: SEHNR, FQNEAQ (reference sequence). V shed 5 bases and J shed 3 bases, with 7 bases lying between them. The CDR3 region has the DNA TGTGCCAGCAGCCCCAAACACACTGAAGCTTTCTTT. It codes for CASSPKHTEAFF.

This clonotype has at least ten counts. CDR3 sequence: CASSYSGSEYEQYF. The CDR3 DNA is TGTGCCAGCAGTTACTCCGGGAGTGAGTACGAGCAGTACTTC. V and J are TRBV6-5 and TRBJ2-7; possible D gene TRBD2, 6 bases. Germline CDR1 MNHEY, CDR2 SVGAGI. The CDR3 is 14 amino acids. The ends were cut back, 0 bases at V and 4 bases at J, with 10 bases in the middle.

This clonotype was seen ten or more times. This chain joins TRBV11-2 and TRBJ2-1; 8 nucleotides line up with TRBD2. The length of the CDR3 is 15 residues. Per the germline V gene, CDR1 is SGHAT and CDR2 is FQNNGV. V trimming: 0 bases; J trimming: 6 bases; junction bases outside the gene matches: 4. The CDR3: CASSLDGTRFNEQFF. The CDR3 DNA is TGTGCCAGCAGCTTAGACGGGACTAGGTTCAATGAGCAGTTCTTC. Supplemented by reference TRBV11-2 and TRBJ2-1, the full variable domain reads EAGVAQSPRYKIIEKRQSVAFWCNPISGHATLYWYQQILGQGPKLLIQFQNNGVVDDSQLPKDRFSAERLKGVDSTLKIQPAKLEDSAVYLCASSLDGTRFNEQFFGPGTRLTVL.

The chain employs TRBV20-1 and TRBJ2-7; 8 bases agree with TRBD2. Germline CDR1 is DFQATT and CDR2 is SNEGSKA (reference sequence). The CDR3 extends over 15 amino acids. J gave up 7 bases and V 5 bases, and 16 bases lay outside the gene matches. The CDR3 here is CSAPHRGAGVWEQYF. For the CDR3, the DNA is TGCAGTGCTCCTCATCGGGGAGCGGGAGTTTGGGAGCAGTACTTC.

This clonotype came up many times. J is TRBJ1-2 and V is TRBV27, with unresolved D. Trimming left V 3 bases short and J 3 bases short, with 8 bases between. This CDR3 spans 13 amino acids. Per the germline V gene, CDR1 is MNHEY and CDR2 is SMNVEV (reference sequence). CDR3 DNA: TGTGCCAGCAGTTTGACCAGCGACTATGGCTACACCTTC. Translating it yields CASSLTSDYGYTF.

The sample holds many counts of this clonotype. The V gene is TRBV5-1, the J gene TRBJ2-7; 11 bases are a match to TRBD2. Trimming took 1 base from V and 0 from J; bases not matched to a gene: 9. The CDR3 contains 18 residues. Germline V gene data show CDR1 as SGHRS and CDR2 as YFSETQ. DNA for the CDR3: TGCGCCAGCAGCTTGTTACTAGCGGGAGATGGCAGCTCCTACGAGCAGTACTTC. Translating gives CASSLLLAGDGSSYEQYF.

This chain links TRBV9 with TRBJ1-6, with 7 bases lining up with TRBD1. The V segment lost 4 bases and the J segment 8 bases; nucleotides outside the gene matches: 9. The CDR3 sequence is 15 residues long. In germline, CDR1 is SGDLS, CDR2 YYNGEE. For the CDR3, the DNA is TGTGCCAGCAGCACCGATGAGGGGGCATATTCACCCCTCCACTTT. It translates to CASSTDEGAYSPLHF.

This clonotype appeared a few times. The chain has TRBV3-1 and TRBJ2-6; TRBD2 matches 13 bases. CDR1 is LGHDT, CDR2 YNNKEL, per germline (reference sequence). CDR3 length: 17 amino acids. V trimming: 3 bases; J trimming: 5 bases; junction bases outside the gene matches: 4. CDR3: CASSHGLAGDWANVLTF. CDR3 in DNA: TGTGCCAGCAGCCATGGACTAGCGGGAGACTGGGCCAACGTCCTGACTTTC.

Ten or more counts support this clonotype. The chain employs TRBV2 and TRBJ2-7; D possibly matches TRBD1 or TRBD2 (5 bases each). The V and J ends lost 7 bases and 2 bases respectively, with 15 bases between them. The CDR3 is 14 amino acids. The germline gives CDR1 SNHLY, CDR2 FYNNEI. The CDR3 spells CASISGASTYEQYF. The CDR3 DNA sequence: TGTGCCAGCATATCCGGGGCTAGCACCTACGAGCAGTACTTC.

On this clonotype itself: A much more abundant neighbour one base away suggests this may be a read error. Lacking the conserved final phenylalanine or tryptophan, this CDR3 likely reflects a read error. The chain links TRBV6-5 to TRBJ1-2; D is unresolved. The ends were cut back, 2 bases at V and 4 bases at J, with 11 bases in the middle. Germline V gene data show CDR1 as MNHEY and CDR2 as SVGAGI. The CDR3 covers 14 residues. CDR3 sequence reads: CASSYAPGPYGYTL. DNA for the CDR3: TGTGCCAGCAGTTACGCGCCAGGTCCCTATGGCTACACCCTC.

This clonotype was observed many times. The V gene is TRBV28, the J gene TRBJ2-3; 9 bases are shared with TRBD2. V gave up 3 bases and J gave up 2 bases; unmatched junction bases: 3. There are 15 residues in the CDR3. Germline CDR1 MDHEN, CDR2 SYDVKM. Here the CDR3 reads CASSFPSGNTDTQYF. The CDR3 DNA follows: TGTGCCAGCAGTTTTCCTAGCGGGAACACAGATACGCAGTATTTT.

The chain uses TRBV6-4 and TRBJ2-3; TRBD2 matches at 9 bases. Trimming cost V 0 bases and J 4 bases; bases outside gene matches: 5. Germline CDR1 and CDR2: MRHNA and SNTAGT. CDR3 length: 16 residues. CDR3 protein: CASSDSTGLAADTQYF. CDR3 DNA sequence: TGTGCCAGCAGTGACTCGACGGGACTAGCTGCAGATACGCAGTATTTT.

Many counts were recorded for this clonotype. The chain employs TRBV28 and TRBJ1-5, with D perhaps TRBD1 (5 bases). The CDR3 loop spans 14 amino acids. Germline loops: CDR1 MDHEN, CDR2 SYDVKM. Trimming pared 3 bases from V and 7 bases from J, leaving 13 bases between. CDR3 in DNA: TGTGCCAGCAGTTTGTCGGGGGTTCTACAGCCCCAGCATTTT. Translating gives CASSLSGVLQPQHF.

This clonotype was recorded a few times. The rearrangement links TRBV29-1 to TRBJ2-1, with 11 bases fitting TRBD2. The CDR3 runs to 14 residues. Losses at the gene ends were 2 bases for V and 9 bases for J; bases not matched to a gene: 6. Per the germline V gene, CDR1 is SQVTM and CDR2 is ANQGSEA. The CDR3 is CSVETSGSVSEQFF. The CDR3 DNA reads as TGCAGCGTTGAAACTAGCGGGAGCGTTAGTGAGCAGTTCTTC.

This clonotype was counted many times. The chain is built from TRBV15 and TRBJ1-2, with D perhaps TRBD1 (5 bases). Deletions cut 1 base from V and 4 bases from J, with 13 bases between. The CDR3 runs to 15 residues. Germline CDR1 and CDR2: LNHNV and YYDKDF (reference sequence). The CDR3 DNA reads as TGTGCCACCAGCAGAGTGGGTACCGGGGGCTATGGCTACACCTTC. It specifies CATSRVGTGGYGYTF.

This chain connects TRBV7-2 to TRBJ2-7; TRBD1 matches 7 bases. After removal of 7 bases from V and 2 bases from J, the junction contained 14 bases not matched to a gene. The germline V gene has CDR1 SGHTA and CDR2 FQGNSA. This CDR3 spans 16 amino acids. The CDR3 DNA is TGTGCCAGCAACCATCAACCGGGACAGTTAACCTACGAGCAGTACTTC. This encodes CASNHQPGQLTYEQYF.

In its sample, this clonotype was seen once. This chain links TRBV20-1 with TRBJ2-3; possibly TRBD1 for D (6 bases). The V end was cut by 3 bases, the J end by 4 bases, with 11 bases between. The CDR3 is 13 residues long. The germline V gene has CDR1 DFQATT and CDR2 SNEGSKA (reference sequence). The CDR3 DNA reads as TGCAGTGCTAGCTTACAGGGTCCAGATACGCAGTATTTT. Protein: CSASLQGPDTQYF.

The chain couples TRBV14 to TRBJ2-3, with D unresolved. The length of the CDR3 is 13 residues. The ends were cut back, 3 bases at V and 0 bases at J, with 4 bases in the middle. Germline CDR1 reads SGHDN; CDR2 reads FVKESK. The CDR3 region is CASSQYSTDTQYF. CDR3 DNA: TGTGCCAGCAGCCAGTACAGCACAGATACGCAGTATTTT.

A remark on this clonotype: A clone one base away is much larger, so this may be a read error. The chain recombines TRBV2 with TRBJ2-1; D not certain. V lost 8 bases, J lost 7 bases, and 18 bases lay in between. The CDR3 extends over 14 amino acids. From germline, CDR1 is SNHLY and CDR2 FYNNEI. CDR3: CASCYRGEINEQFF. For the CDR3, the DNA is TGTGCCAGCTGTTACCGCGGTGAGATTAATGAGCAGTTCTTC.

In its sample, this clonotype was seen many times. This chain connects TRBV7-9 to TRBJ2-7, with D tentatively TRBD1 (6 bases). Germline loops: CDR1 SEHNR, CDR2 FQNEAQ (reference sequence). CDR3 size: 14 residues. Trimming shortened V by 5 bases and J by 2 bases, and 13 bases separated the two germline ends. CDR3 region: CASSITTGPYEQYF. In DNA, the CDR3 is TGTGCCAGCAGCATAACGACAGGACCCTACGAGCAGTACTTC.

The V and J genes are TRBV7-9 and TRBJ1-4; the match to TRBD1 covers 7 bases. The CDR3 is made up of 13 amino acids. The junction had 7 bases not matched to a gene; V was cut back by 9 bases and J by 6 bases. The germline V gene has CDR1 SEHNR and CDR2 FQNEAQ (reference sequence). The DNA of the CDR3 is TGTGCCAGTAGACAGGGTTTAGATGAAAAACTGTTTTTT. Amino acids: CASRQGLDEKLFF.

V is TRBV20-1 and J is TRBJ2-1; the match to TRBD1 covers 9 bases. The CDR3 totals 12 residues. Trimming at V came to 0 bases and at J to 15 bases, leaving 6 bases not matched to a gene. CDR1 and CDR2 (germline): DFQATT, SNEGSKA (reference sequence). In DNA, the CDR3 is TGCAGTGCTAGAGATCAGACAGGGGGTTTGTTCTTC. This gives the protein CSARDQTGGLFF.

The chain carries TRBV27 and TRBJ2-1; D unclear. V dropped 7 bases and J dropped 7 bases, with 8 bases sitting between them. This CDR3 has 11 amino acids. Per germline, CDR1 MNHEY and CDR2 SMNVEV (reference sequence). The CDR3: CASTALNEQFF. The CDR3 DNA reads TGTGCCAGCACCGCATTAAATGAGCAGTTCTTC.